These 18 T cell receptor beta chains originate from one sample sequenced in a study of post-analysis software for immune sequencing data. Study results and caveats: Patients carried a handful of TRBV segments more frequently than controls did, and TRBV5-6, TRBV5-1 and TRBV20-1 were among them.

Unique molecular identifiers tagged the TCR beta cDNA libraries. TCRdb reprocessed the PCR reads via MiXCR and lists one record per CDR3 protein. This table has about 190,000 distinct CDR3 sequences, over 25% appearing once. These receptors have no known antigen. Source material: blood. Receptor source: a girl aged 2-17 years with multiple sclerosis.

A note on this clonotype: This clone may be a read error of a much larger clone one base away. The gene calls are TRBV15 and TRBJ1-2; perhaps TRBD1 as D (5 bases). The CDR3 is made up of 15 amino acids. Germline CDR1 and CDR2: LNHNV and YYDKDF (reference sequence). The V gene lost 7 bases and the J gene lost 4 bases, with 19 bases spanning the gap. This CDR3 is CATNRLGGGGYGYTF. The CDR3 bases are TGTGCCACCAACCGCCTTGGGGGAGGTGGCTATGGCTACACCTTC.

This clonotype has just a few counts. V usage is TRBV20-1 and J usage is TRBJ2-7; D could derive from TRBD1 or TRBD2 (5 bases each). V gave up 6 bases and J gave up 7 bases, with 13 bases separating them. The CDR3 contains 11 residues. CDR1 and CDR2 from the germline V gene are DFQATT and SNEGSKA (reference sequence). This CDR3 reads CSAQQDSEQYF. CDR3 DNA: TGCAGTGCCCAACAGGACTCGGAGCAGTACTTC.

This clonotype showed up many times. This chain connects TRBV29-1 to TRBJ1-2; D is unresolved. CDR1 SQVTM and CDR2 ANQGSEA come from the germline V gene. Trimming took 3 bases from V and 4 from J, leaving 12 bases between them. The CDR3 covers 13 residues. Here the CDR3 reads CSVDLGQSYGYTF. The CDR3, as DNA: TGCAGCGTTGACTTAGGCCAGTCCTATGGCTACACCTTC.

The V call is TRBV2, the J call TRBJ2-1; D possibly corresponds to TRBD2 (6 bases). The J call may be incorrect, as the DNA end agrees better with TRBJ2-7. The germline gives CDR1 SNHLY, CDR2 FYNNEI. The CDR3 spans 13 residues. CDR3 in amino acids: CAGAKEGENEQYF. The DNA of the CDR3 is TGTGCCGGCGCTAAGGAGGGAGAAAACGAGCAGTACTTC.

With respect to this clonotype: With a much larger clone just one base away, this may be a read error. The chain combines TRBV7-3 with TRBJ2-7; D may be TRBD1 or TRBD2 (5 bases each). CDR1 and CDR2 (germline): SGHTA, FQGTGA. V was clipped by 3 bases and J by 2 bases, with 14 bases between them. The CDR3 runs to 15 residues. The CDR3 protein is CASSFSAGSPYEQYF. CDR3 nucleotides: TGTGCCAGCAGCTTCAGCGCAGGGAGCCCCTACGAGCAGTACTTC.

This sequence joins TRBV7-6 and TRBJ2-5; TRBD1 might be the D (5 bases). V was shortened by 1 base and J by 5 bases, with 14 bases between the two germline ends. Germline CDR1 and CDR2: SGHVS and FNYEAQ. This CDR3 comprises 15 residues. CDR3 region: CASSLGTGSWETQYF. Here the CDR3 DNA reads TGTGCCAGCAGCTTAGGCACAGGCTCCTGGGAGACCCAGTACTTC.

This clonotype appeared a few times. V usage is TRBV3-1 and J usage is TRBJ2-1, with D possibly being TRBD2 (6 bases). CDR3 length: 11 amino acids. Trimming cost V 6 bases and J 12 bases, with 12 bases left between them. The germline V gene has CDR1 LGHDT and CDR2 YNNKEL (reference sequence). This CDR3 is CASSARERQFF. The CDR3 region has the DNA TGTGCCAGCAGTGCACGGGAGCGGCAGTTCTTC.

There are many counts of this clonotype. The rearrangement uses TRBV10-3 and TRBJ2-7; 13 positions match TRBD2. The germline CDR1 and CDR2 sequences are ENHRY and SYGVKD. The CDR3 spans 15 residues. The ends lost 11 bases at V and 4 bases at J; junction bases unmatched: 11. In nucleotides, the CDR3 is TGTGCCGTTGGAGGTGGACTAGCGGGAGAATACGAGCAGTACTTC. Its translation is CAVGGGLAGEYEQYF.

In this sample, this clonotype turned up many times. V and J are TRBV29-1 and TRBJ2-5; perhaps TRBD2 as D (7 bases). Germline lookup yields CDR1 SQVTM and CDR2 ANQGSEA. This CDR3 region has 13 residues. V lost 7 bases and J lost 2, with 14 bases in between. The CDR3 protein is CSERRGPQETQYF. CDR3 coding DNA: TGCAGCGAGAGGCGGGGGCCACAAGAGACCCAGTACTTC.

In this sample, this clonotype turned up many times. The CDR3 loop is CASSRSGSNDNEQFF. CDR3 DNA: TGTGCCAGTAGTCGAAGCGGGAGCAACGACAATGAGCAGTTCTTC. The V gene is TRBV19, the J gene TRBJ2-1, with TRBD2 matching 8 bases. This CDR3 has 15 amino acids. Trimming at V came to 5 bases and at J to 5 bases, leaving 8 bases not matched to a gene. CDR1 is LNHDA and CDR2 is SQIVND in the germline V gene (reference sequence).

Worth noting for this clonotype: This may be a read error, as it is one base from a much larger clone. The V and J genes are TRBV5-1 and TRBJ2-5; tentative D call: TRBD2 (6 bases). The CDR3 is 15 residues long. Germline CDR1 and CDR2: SGHRS and YFSETQ. CDR3 residues: CANSIAGTGGETQYF. The CDR3 DNA reads TGCGCCAACAGCATCGCCGGGACTGGGGGGGAGACCCAGTACTTC.

Comment on this clonotype: This sequence may be a read error, since a much larger clone differs from it by one base. The chain has TRBV27 and TRBJ2-7, with 7 bases that match TRBD1. CDR3 length equals 13 residues. The germline V gene has CDR1 MNHEY and CDR2 SMNVEV (reference sequence). CDR3: CAGSFGQDYEQYF. For the CDR3, the DNA is TGTGCCGGCAGTTTCGGACAGGACTACGAGCAGTACTTC.

Of note for this clonotype: Possible read error: a much larger clone is one base away. The gene calls are TRBV6-6 and TRBJ1-4; D possibly corresponds to TRBD1 (5 bases). CDR3 size: 15 residues. Per the germline V gene, CDR1 is MNHNY and CDR2 is SVGAGI (reference sequence). DNA of the CDR3: TGTGCCAGCACCCAACCAGAACGCAGGGTGGAAAAACGGTTTTTT. Residues: CASTQPERRVEKRFF.

This clonotype appeared a few times. This chain uses TRBV7-8 with TRBJ2-5; 10 nucleotides agree with TRBD1. The DNA end is a closer match to TRBJ2-7, so the J assignment may be wrong. Germline CDR1 and CDR2: SGHVS and FQNEAQ. The CDR3 sequence is 14 residues long. Written as DNA, the CDR3 is TGTGCCAGCAGGCCCGGGACAGGGGTCGCCGAGCAGTACTTC. This codes for CASRPGTGVAEQYF.

The sample holds many counts of this clonotype. The chain recombines TRBV20-1 with TRBJ2-1, with 11 bases identical to TRBD2. This CDR3 contains 16 residues. CDR1 and CDR2 from the germline V gene are DFQATT and SNEGSKA (reference sequence). V lost 0 bases, J lost 4 bases, and 5 bases stayed unmatched. CDR3 protein: CSARDPLAGVYNEQFF. The CDR3 DNA sequence: TGCAGTGCTAGAGACCCACTAGCGGGGGTATACAATGAGCAGTTCTTC.

This clonotype was counted between two and nine times. J is TRBJ1-1 and V is TRBV2; D perhaps matches TRBD1 (6 bases). Trimming shortened V by 7 bases and J by 1 base, and 13 bases separated the two germline ends. The CDR3 has 14 residues. Germline-derived CDR1 and CDR2 are SNHLY and FYNNEI. The CDR3 DNA sequence: TGTGCCAGCACCAGGGGACAACAGAACACTGAAGCTTTCTTT. Protein product: CASTRGQQNTEAFF.

This clonotype was detected many times. CDR3 nucleotides: TGTGCCAGCAGCTTAAACAGCGGGACTAGCGGGAGAGCAGATGAGCAGTTCTTC. Its translation: CASSLNSGTSGRADEQFF. The chain links TRBV7-6 to TRBJ2-1, with 14 positions matching TRBD2. This CDR3 comprises 18 residues. From germline, CDR1 is SGHVS and CDR2 FNYEAQ. Trimming at V came to 2 bases and at J to 8 bases, leaving 11 bases not matched to a gene.

This rearrangement joins TRBV30 to TRBJ2-5, with D hard to call. The CDR3 is 12 residues long. V was trimmed by 4 bases and J by 0 bases, leaving 6 bases between them. The germline V gene has CDR1 GTSNPN and CDR2 SVGIG (reference sequence). CDR3 in DNA: TGTGCCTGGACTGGGTACCAAGAGACCCAGTACTTC. Translation gives CAWTGYQETQYF. Full variable domain (rest looked up from reference TRBV30 and TRBJ2-5): SQTIHQWPATLVQPVGSPLSLECTVEGTSNPNLYWYRQAAGRGLQLLFYSVGIGQISSEVPQNLSASRPQDRQFILSSKKLLLSDSGFYLCAWTGYQETQYFGPGTRLLVL.